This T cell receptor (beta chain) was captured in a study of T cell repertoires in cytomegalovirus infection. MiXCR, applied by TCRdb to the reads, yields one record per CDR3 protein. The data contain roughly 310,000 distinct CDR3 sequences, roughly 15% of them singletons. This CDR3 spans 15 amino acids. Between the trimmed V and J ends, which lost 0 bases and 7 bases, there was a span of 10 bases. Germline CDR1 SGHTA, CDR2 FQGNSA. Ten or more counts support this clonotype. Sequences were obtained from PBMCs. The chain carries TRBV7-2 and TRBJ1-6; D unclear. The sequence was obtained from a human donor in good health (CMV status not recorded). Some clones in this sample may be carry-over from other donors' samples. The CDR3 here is CASSLAVTENSPLHF. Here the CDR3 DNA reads TGTGCCAGCAGCTTAGCGGTGACGGAGAATTCACCCCTCCACTTT.